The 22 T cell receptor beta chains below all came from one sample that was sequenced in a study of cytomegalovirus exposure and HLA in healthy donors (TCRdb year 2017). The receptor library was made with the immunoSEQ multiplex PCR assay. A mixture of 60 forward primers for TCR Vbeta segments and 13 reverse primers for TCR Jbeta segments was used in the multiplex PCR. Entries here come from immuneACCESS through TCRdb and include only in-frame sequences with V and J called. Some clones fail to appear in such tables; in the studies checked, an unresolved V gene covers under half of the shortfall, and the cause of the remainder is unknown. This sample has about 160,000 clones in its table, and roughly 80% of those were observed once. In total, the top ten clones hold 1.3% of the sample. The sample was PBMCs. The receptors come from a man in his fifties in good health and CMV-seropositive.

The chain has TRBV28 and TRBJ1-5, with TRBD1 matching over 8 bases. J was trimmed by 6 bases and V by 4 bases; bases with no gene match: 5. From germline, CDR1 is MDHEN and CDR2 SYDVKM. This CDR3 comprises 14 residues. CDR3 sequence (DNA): TGTGCCAGCAGTTGGTCAGGGGGCCCTCAGCCCCAGCATTTT. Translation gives CASSWSGGPQPQHF.

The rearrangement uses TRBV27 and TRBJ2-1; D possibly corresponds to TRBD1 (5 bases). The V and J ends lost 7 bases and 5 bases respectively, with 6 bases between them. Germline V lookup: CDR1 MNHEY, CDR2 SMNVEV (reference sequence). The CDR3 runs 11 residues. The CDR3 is CASKGNNEQFF. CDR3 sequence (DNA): TGTGCCAGCAAGGGGAACAATGAGCAGTTCTTC.

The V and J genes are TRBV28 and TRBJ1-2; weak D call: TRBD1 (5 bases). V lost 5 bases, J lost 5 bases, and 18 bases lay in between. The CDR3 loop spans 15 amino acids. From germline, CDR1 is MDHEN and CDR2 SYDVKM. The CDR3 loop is CASSALWGESYGYTF. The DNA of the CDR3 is TGTGCCAGCAGTGCCCTGTGGGGGGAGTCTTATGGCTACACCTTC.

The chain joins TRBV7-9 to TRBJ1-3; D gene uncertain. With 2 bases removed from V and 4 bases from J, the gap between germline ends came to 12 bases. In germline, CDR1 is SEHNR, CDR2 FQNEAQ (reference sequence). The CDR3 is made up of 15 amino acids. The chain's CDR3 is CASSLLSVSGNTIYF. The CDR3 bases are TGTGCCAGCAGCTTATTAAGCGTCAGCGGAAACACCATATATTTT.

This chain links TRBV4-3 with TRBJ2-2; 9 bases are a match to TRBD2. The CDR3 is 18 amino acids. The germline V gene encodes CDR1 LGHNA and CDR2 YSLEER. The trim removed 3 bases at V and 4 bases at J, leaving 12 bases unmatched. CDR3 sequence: CASSHNWGAGGATGELFF. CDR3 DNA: TGCGCCAGCAGCCACAACTGGGGGGCGGGAGGGGCCACCGGGGAGCTGTTTTTT.

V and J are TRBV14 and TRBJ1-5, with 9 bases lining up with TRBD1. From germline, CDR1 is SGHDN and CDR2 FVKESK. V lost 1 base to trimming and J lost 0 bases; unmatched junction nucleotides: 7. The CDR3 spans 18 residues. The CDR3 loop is CASSQGGNRGRSNQPQHF. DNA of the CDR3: TGTGCCAGCAGCCAAGGGGGGAACAGGGGGCGTAGCAATCAGCCCCAGCATTTT. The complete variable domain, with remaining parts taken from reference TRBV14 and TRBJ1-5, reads EAGVTQFPSHSVIEKGQTVTLRCDPISGHDNLYWYRRVMGKEIKFLLHFVKESKQDESGMPNNRFLAERTGGTYSTLKVQPAELEDSGVYFCASSQGGNRGRSNQPQHFGDGTRLSIL.

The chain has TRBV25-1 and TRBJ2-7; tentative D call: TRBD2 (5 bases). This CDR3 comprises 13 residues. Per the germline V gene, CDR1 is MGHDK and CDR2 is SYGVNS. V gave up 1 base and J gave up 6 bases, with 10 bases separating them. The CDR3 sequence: CASSESGSFEQYF. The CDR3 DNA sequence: TGTGCCAGCAGTGAATCGGGGTCGTTCGAGCAGTACTTC.

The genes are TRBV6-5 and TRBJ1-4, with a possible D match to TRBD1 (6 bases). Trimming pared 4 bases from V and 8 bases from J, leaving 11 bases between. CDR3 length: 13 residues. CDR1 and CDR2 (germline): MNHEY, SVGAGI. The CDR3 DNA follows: TGTGCCAGCAGTTCAACAGGGCGCGAAAAACTGTTTTTT. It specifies CASSSTGREKLFF.

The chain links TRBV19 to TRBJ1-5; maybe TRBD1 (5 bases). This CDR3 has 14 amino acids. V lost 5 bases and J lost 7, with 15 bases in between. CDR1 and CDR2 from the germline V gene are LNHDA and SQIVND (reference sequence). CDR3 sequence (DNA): TGTGCCAGTAGTGCACAGTGGGGGGGGCAGCCCCAGCATTTT. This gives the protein CASSAQWGGQPQHF.

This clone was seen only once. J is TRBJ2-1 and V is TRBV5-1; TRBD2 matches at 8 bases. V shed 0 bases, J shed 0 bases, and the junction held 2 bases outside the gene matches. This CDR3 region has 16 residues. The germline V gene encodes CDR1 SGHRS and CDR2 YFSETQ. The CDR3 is CASSLAGTSSYNEQFF. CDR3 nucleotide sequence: TGCGCCAGCAGCTTGGCCGGGACTAGCTCCTACAATGAGCAGTTCTTC.

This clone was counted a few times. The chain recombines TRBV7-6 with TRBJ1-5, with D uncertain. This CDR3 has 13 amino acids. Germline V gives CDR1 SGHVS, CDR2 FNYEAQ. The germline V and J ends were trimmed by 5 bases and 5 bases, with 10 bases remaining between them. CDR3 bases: TGTGCCAGCAGCGGGCAGGAATATCAGCCCCAGCATTTT. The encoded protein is CASSGQEYQPQHF.

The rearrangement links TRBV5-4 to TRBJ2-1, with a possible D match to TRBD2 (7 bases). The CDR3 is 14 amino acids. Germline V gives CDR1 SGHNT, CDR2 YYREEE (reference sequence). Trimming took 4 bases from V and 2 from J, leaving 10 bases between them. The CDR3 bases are TGTGCCAGCAGCGTGGGGGGGCCCTACAATGAGCAGTTCTTC. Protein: CASSVGGPYNEQFF. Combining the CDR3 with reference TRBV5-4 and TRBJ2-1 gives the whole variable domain ETGVTQSPTHLIKTRGQQVTLRCSSQSGHNTVSWYQQALGQGPQFIFQYYREEENGRGNFPPRFSGLQFPNYSSELNVNALELDDSALYLCASSVGGPYNEQFFGPGTRLTVL.

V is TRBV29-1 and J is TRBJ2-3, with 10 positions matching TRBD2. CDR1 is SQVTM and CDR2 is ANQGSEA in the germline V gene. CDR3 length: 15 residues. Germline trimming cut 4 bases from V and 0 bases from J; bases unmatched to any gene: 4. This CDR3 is CSVVIAGGSTDTQYF. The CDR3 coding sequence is TGCAGCGTTGTTATAGCGGGGGGCAGCACAGATACGCAGTATTTT.

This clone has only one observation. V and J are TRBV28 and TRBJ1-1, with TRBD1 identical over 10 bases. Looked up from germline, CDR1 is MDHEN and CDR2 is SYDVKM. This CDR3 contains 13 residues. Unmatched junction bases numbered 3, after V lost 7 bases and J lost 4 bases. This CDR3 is CASTWTGGTEAFF. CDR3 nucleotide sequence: TGTGCCAGCACCTGGACAGGGGGCACTGAAGCTTTCTTT. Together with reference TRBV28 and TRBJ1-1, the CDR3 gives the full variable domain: DVKVTQSSRYLVKRTGEKVFLECVQDMDHENMFWYRQDPGLGLRLIYFSYDVKMKEKGDIPEGYSVSREKKERFSLILESASTNQTSMYLCASTWTGGTEAFFGQGTRLTVV.

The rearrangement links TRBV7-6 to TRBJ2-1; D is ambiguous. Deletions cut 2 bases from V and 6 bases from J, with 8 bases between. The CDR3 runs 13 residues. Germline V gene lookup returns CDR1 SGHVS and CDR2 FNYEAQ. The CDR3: CASSLPSLNEQFF. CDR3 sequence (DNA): TGTGCCAGCAGCTTACCTAGTCTCAATGAGCAGTTCTTC. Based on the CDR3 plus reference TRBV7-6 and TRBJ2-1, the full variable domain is GAGVSQSPRYKVTKRGQDVALRCDPISGHVSLYWYRQALGQGPEFLTYFNYEAQQDKSGLPNDRFSAERPEGSISTLTIQRTEQRDSAMYRCASSLPSLNEQFFGPGTRLTVL.

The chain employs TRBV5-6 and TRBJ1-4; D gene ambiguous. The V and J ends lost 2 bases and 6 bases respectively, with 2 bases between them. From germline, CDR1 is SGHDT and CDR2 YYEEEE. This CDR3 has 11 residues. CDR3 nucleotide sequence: TGTGCCAGCAGCTTCGATGAAAAACTGTTTTTT. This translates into CASSFDEKLFF.

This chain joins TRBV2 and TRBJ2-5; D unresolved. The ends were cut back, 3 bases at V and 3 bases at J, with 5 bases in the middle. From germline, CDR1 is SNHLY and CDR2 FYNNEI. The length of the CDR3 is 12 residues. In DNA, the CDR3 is TGTGCCAGCAGTGAGAGAGAAGAGACCCAGTACTTC. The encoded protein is CASSEREETQYF.

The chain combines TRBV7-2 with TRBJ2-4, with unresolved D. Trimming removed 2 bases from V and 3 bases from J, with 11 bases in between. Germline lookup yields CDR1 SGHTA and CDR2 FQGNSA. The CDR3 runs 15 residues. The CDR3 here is CASSLSRSIKNIQYF. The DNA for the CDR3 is TGTGCCAGCAGCTTAAGCCGGAGTATCAAAAACATTCAGTACTTC.

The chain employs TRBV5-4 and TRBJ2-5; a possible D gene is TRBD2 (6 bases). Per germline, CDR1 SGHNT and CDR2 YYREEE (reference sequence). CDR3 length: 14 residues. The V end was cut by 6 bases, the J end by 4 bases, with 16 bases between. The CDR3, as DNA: TGTGCCAGCACGAGAGCGGGCCCCTCAGAGACCCAGTACTTC. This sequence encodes CASTRAGPSETQYF.

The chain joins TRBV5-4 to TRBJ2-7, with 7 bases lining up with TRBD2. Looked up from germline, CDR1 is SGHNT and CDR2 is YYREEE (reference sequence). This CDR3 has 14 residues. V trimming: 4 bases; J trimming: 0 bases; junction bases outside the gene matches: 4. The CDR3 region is CASSVTSDSYEQYF. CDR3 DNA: TGTGCCAGCAGCGTCACTAGCGACTCCTACGAGCAGTACTTC.

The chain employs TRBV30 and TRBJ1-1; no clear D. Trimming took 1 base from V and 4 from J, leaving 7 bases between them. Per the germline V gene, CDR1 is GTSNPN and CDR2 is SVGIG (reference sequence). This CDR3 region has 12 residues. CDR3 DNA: TGTGCCTGGAGTGACACGCTCACTGAAGCTTTCTTT. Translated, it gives CAWSDTLTEAFF.

CDR3 in DNA: TGTGCCAGCAGTCGTAGCGGGACCGGCACAGATACGCAGTATTTT. Translating it yields CASSRSGTGTDTQYF. This sequence joins TRBV28 and TRBJ2-3; TRBD2 agrees at 8 bases. Germline-derived CDR1 and CDR2 are MDHEN and SYDVKM. The CDR3 is 15 residues long. After removal of 5 bases from V and 1 base from J, the junction contained 5 bases not matched to a gene.